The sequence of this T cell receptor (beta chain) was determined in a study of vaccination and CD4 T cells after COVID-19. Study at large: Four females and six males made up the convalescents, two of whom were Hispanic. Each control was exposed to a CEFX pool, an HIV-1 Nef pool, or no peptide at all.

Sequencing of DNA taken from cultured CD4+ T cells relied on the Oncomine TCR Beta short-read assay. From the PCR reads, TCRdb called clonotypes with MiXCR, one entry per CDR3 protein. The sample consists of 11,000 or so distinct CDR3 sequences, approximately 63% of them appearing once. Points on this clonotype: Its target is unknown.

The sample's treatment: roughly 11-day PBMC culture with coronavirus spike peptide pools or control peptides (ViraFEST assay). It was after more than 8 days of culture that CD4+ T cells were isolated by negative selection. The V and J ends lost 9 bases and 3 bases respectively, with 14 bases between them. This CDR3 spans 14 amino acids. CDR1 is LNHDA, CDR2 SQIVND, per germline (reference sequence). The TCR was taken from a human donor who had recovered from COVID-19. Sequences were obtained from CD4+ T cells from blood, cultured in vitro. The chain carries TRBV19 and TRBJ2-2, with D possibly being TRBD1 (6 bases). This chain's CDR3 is CAREQGLDTGELFF. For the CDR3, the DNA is TGTGCCAGGGAACAGGGTCTGGACACCGGGGAGCTGTTTTTT.